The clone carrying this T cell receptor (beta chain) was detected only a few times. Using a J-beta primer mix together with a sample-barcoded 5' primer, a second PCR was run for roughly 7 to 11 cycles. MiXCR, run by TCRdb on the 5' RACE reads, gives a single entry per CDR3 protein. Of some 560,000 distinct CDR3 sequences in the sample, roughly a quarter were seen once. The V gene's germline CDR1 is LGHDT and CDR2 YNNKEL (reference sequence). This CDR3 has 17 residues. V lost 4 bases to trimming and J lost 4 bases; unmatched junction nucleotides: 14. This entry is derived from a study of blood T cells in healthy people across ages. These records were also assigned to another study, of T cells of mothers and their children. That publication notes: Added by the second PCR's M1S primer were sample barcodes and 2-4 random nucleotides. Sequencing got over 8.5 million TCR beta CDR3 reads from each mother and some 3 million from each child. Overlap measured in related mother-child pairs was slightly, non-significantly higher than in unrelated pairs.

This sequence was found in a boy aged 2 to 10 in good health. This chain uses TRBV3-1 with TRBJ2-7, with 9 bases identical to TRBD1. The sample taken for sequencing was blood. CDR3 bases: TGTGCCAGCAGCCTCCTAGCCCCGGGACAGGGTATTTACGAGCAGTACTTC. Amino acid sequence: CASSLLAPGQGIYEQYF.